This T cell receptor beta chain was profiled in a study of T cells in Graves' hyperthyroidism and ophthalmopathy. Patients with uncontrolled infections, other autoimmune diseases, pregnancy or lactation were excluded. Clinical symptoms, serum thyroxine, TRAb, thyroid ultrasound and orbital computed tomography established diagnosis. Isolation of PBMCs was performed on around 9.7 ml fresh peripheral blood. TCR beta CDR3 regions were amplified from RNA. In the first-round RT-PCR of the TCR CDR3, the HTBI primer set was used. One entry per CDR3 protein results from TCRdb running MiXCR on the multiplex PCR reads. The repertoire holds about 640,000 distinct CDR3 sequences, with roughly 20% as singletons. Germline loops: CDR1 LGHDT, CDR2 YNNKEL (reference sequence). Trimming removed 8 bases from V and 2 bases from J, with 19 bases in between. The CDR3 runs 15 residues.

Sequencing was carried out using blood. The chain joins TRBV3-1 to TRBJ2-7, with D possibly matching TRBD2 (6 bases). The TCR was taken from a man aged 25 to 40 with Graves' ophthalmopathy. The CDR3 DNA reads TGTGCCAGCCGGAGGGCGCAAGGCATGACCTACGAGCAGTACTTC. It is translated as CASRRAQGMTYEQYF.